This TCR beta chain emerged from a study of shared clonotypes between healthy human individuals. It was approximately 0.2 ug DNA, around 32,000 T cell genomes, that sorted-subset replicate PCRs used. Some clones are missing from TCRdb's copy, which holds only in-frame ones; the method was immunoSEQ multiplex PCR. The sample has some 2,400,000 clones, under 97% seen once. With regard to this clone: The antigen remains unidentified.

HIV-negative, healthy adults without recent acute infections or vaccinations were the donors. General study results and limits: Estimated clonotype richness was generally higher in naive than memory subsets.

V shed 8 bases and J 9 bases; nucleotides not matched to a gene: 4. The germline gives CDR1 ENHRY, CDR2 SYGVKD. This CDR3 is 11 amino acids long. This TCR came from a man younger than 35 in good health. This rearrangement joins TRBV10-3 to TRBJ2-1; TRBD1 aligns across 7 bases. The sequencing sample was made of naive CD4+ T cells sorted from blood. This sample's subset: CD45RA+ positively selected. CDR3 coding DNA: TGTGCCATCGGCCGGGACAGTGAGCAGTTCTTC. This codes for CAIGRDSEQFF.